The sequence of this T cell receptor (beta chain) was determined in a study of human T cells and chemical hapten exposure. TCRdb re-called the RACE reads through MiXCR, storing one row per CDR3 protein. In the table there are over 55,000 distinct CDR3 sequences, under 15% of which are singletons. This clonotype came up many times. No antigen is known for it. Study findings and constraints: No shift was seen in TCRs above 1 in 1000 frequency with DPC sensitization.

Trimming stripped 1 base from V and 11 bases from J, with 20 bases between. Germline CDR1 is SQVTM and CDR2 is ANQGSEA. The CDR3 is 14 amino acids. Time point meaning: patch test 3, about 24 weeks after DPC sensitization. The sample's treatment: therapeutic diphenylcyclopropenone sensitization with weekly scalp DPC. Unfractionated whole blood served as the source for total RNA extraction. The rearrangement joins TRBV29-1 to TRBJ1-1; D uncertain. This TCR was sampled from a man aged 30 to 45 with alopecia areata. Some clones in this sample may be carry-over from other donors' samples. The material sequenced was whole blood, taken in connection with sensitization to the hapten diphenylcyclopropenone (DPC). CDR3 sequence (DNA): TGCAGCGTTGAAGGGGAAACTCTGAGACCTGGGGCTTTCTTT. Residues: CSVEGETLRPGAFF.